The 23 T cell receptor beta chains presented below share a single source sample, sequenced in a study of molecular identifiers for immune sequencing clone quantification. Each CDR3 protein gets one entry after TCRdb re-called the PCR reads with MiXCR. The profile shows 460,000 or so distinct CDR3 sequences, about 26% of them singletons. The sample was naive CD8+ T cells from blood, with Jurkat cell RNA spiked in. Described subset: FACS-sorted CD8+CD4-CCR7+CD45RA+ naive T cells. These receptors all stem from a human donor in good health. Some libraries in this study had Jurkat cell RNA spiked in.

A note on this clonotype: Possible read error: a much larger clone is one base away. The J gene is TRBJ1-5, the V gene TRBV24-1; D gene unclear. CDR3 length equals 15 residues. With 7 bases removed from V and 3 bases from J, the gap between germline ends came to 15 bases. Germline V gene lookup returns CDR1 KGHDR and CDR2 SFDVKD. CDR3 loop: CATRRMVIHNQPQHF. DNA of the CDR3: TGTGCCACCAGAAGGATGGTCATCCACAATCAGCCCCAGCATTTT.

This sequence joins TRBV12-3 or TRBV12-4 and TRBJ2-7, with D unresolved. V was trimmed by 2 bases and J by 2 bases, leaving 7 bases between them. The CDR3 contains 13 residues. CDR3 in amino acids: CASSLHYTYEQYF. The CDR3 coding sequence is TGTGCCAGCAGTTTACATTATACCTACGAGCAGTACTTC.

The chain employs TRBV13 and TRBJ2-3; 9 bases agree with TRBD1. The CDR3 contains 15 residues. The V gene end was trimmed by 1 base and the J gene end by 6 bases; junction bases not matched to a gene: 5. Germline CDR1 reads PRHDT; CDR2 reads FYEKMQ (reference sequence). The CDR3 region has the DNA TGTGCCAGCAGCTTAGTGGGACAGGGTGGCGATACGCAGTATTTT. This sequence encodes CASSLVGQGGDTQYF.

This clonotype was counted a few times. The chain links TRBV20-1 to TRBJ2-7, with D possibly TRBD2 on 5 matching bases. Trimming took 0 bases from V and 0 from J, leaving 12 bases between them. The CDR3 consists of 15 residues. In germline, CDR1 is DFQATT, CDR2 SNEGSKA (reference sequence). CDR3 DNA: TGCAGTGCTAGAGACCCAGCGGCTAGCTCCTACGAGCAGTACTTC. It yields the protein CSARDPAASSYEQYF.

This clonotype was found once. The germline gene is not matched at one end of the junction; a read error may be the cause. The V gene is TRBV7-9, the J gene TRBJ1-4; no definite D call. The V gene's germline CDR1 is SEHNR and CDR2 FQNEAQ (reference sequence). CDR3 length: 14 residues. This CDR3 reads CASGFSTGNDKLFF. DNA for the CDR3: TGTGCCAGCGGCTTCAGTACGGGGAATGATAAACTGTTTTTT.

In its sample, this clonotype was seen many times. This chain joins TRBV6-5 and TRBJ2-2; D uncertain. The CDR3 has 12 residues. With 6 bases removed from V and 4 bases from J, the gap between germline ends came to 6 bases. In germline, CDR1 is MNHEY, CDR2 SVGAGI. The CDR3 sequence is CASREGTGELFF. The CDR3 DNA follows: TGTGCCAGCAGGGAAGGCACCGGGGAGCTGTTTTTT.

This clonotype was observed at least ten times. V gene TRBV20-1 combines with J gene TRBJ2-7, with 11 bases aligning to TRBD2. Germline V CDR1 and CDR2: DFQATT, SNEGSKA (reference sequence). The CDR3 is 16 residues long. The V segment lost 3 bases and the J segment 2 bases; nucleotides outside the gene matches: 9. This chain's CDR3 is CSASGGPGLAAYEQYF. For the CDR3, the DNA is TGCAGTGCTAGCGGGGGACCGGGACTAGCGGCCTACGAGCAGTACTTC.

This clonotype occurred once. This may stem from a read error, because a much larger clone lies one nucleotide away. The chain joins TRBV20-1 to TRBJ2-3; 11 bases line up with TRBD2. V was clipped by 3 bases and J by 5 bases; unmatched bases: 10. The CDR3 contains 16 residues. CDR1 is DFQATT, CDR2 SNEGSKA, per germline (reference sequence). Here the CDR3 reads CSARGLAEGWEDTQYF. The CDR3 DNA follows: TGCAGTGCTAGGGGACTAGCGGAAGGCTGGGAAGATACGCAGTATTTT.

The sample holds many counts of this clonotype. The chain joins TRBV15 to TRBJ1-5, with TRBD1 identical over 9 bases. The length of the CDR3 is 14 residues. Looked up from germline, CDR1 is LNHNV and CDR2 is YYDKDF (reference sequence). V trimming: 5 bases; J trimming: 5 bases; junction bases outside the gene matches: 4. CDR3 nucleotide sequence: TGTGCCACCAGCGGGACAGGGTTCTATCAGCCCCAGCATTTT. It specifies CATSGTGFYQPQHF.

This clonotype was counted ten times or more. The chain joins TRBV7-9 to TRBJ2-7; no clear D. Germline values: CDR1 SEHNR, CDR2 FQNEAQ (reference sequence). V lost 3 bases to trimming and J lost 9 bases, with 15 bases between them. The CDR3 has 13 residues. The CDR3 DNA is TGTGCCAGCAGCTTTCAGGACGGCTCCGGGCAGTACTTC. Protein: CASSFQDGSGQYF.

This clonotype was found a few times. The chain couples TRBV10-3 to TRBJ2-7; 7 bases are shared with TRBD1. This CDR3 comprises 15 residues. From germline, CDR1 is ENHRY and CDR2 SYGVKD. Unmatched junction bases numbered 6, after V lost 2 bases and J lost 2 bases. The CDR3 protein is CAISEGTALPYEQYF. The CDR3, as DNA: TGTGCCATCAGTGAGGGGACAGCCTTACCCTACGAGCAGTACTTC.

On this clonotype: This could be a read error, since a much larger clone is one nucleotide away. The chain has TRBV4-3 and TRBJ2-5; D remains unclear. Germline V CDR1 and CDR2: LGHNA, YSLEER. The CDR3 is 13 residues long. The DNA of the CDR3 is TGCGCCAGCAGCAACAGTAGGGAAGAGACCCAGCACTTC. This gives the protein CASSNSREETQHF.

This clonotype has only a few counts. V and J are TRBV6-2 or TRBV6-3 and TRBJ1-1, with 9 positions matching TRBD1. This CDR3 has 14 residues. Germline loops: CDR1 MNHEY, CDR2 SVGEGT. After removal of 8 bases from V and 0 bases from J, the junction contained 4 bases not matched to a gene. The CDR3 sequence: CASLNRGLNTEAFF. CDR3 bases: TGTGCCAGCCTAAACAGGGGGCTGAACACTGAAGCTTTCTTT.

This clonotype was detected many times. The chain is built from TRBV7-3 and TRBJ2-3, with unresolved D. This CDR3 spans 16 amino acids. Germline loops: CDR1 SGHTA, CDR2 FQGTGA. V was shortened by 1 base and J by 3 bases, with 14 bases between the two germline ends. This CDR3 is CASSLNLTPETDTQYF. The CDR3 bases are TGTGCCAGCAGCTTAAACTTGACACCTGAAACAGATACGCAGTATTTT.

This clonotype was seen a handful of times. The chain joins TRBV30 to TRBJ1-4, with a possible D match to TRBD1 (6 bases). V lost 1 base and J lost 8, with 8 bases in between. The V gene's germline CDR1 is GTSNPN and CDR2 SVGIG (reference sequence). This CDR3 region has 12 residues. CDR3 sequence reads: CAWSDQGEKLFF. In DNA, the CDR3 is TGTGCCTGGAGTGACCAGGGGGAAAAACTGTTTTTT.

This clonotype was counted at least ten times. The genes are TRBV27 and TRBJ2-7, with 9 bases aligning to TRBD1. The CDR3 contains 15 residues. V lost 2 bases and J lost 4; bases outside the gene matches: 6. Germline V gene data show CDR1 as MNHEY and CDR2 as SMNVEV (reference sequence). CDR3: CASSLLGTGYYEQYF. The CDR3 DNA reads TGTGCCAGCAGTTTACTGGGGACAGGGTATTACGAGCAGTACTTC.

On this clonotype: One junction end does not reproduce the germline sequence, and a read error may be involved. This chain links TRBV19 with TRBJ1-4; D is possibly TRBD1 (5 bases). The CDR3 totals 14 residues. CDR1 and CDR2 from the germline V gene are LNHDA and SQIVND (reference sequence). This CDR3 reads CASRGPPTNGKLFF. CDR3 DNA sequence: TGTGCCAGTAGGGGGCCACCAACTAATGGAAAACTGTTTTTT.

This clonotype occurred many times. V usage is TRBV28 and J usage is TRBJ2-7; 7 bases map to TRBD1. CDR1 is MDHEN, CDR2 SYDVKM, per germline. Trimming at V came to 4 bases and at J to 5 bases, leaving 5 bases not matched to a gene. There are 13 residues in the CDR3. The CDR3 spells CASSSPTGDEQYF. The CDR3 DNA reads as TGTGCCAGCAGTTCCCCTACAGGGGACGAGCAGTACTTC. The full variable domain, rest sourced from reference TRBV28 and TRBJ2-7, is DVKVTQSSRYLVKRTGEKVFLECVQDMDHENMFWYRQDPGLGLRLIYFSYDVKMKEKGDIPEGYSVSREKKERFSLILESASTNQTSMYLCASSSPTGDEQYFGPGTRLTVT.

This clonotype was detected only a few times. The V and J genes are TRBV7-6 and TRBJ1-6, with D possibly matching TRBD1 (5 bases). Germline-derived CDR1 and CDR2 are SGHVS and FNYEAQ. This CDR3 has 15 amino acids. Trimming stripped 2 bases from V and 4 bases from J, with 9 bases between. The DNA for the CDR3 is TGTGCCAGCAGCTTAAGGGGTAATTATAATTCACCCCTCCACTTT. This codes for CASSLRGNYNSPLHF.

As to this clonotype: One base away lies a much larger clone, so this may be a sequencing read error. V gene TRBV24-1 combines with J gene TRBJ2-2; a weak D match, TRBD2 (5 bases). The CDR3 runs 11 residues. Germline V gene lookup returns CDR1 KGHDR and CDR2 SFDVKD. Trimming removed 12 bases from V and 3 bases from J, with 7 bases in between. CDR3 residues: CAAGDTGELFF. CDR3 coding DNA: TGTGCCGCCGGGGACACCGGGGAGCTGTTTTTT.

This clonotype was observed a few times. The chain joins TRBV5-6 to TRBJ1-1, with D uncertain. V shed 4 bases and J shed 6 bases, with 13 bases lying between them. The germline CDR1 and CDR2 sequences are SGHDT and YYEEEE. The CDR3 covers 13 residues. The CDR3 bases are TGTGCCAGCAGCGTCATGCTAGCGGCTGAAGCTTTCTTT. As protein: CASSVMLAAEAFF.

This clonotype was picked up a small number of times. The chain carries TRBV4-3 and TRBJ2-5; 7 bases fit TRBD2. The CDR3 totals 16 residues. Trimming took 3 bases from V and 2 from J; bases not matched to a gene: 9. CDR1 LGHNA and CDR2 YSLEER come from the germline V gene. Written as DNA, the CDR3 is TGCGCCAGCAGCCAGGAAGCGGGGACTCTACAAGAGACCCAGTACTTC. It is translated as CASSQEAGTLQETQYF.

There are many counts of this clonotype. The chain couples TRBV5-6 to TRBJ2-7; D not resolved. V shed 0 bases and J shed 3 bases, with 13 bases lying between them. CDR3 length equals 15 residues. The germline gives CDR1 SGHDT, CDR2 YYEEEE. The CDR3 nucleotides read TGTGCCAGCAGCTTGGGTCCAGCGATTTACTACGAGCAGTACTTC. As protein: CASSLGPAIYYEQYF.